This note documents a single T cell receptor beta chain sequence. Its antigen is unknown. The data are from a study of T cell responses to AZD1222 COVID-19 vaccine. Study overall: Second-dose groups at about 4 or about 12 weeks were pooled. General observations from the study: Distributed over spike, vaccine-associated CD4 TCRs predominated at 160-218 and 743-854. Unmutated variant regions are reportedly targeted by nearly half of spike-specific TCRs. Donors were mostly white British, more females; clonal diversity possibly underestimated.

V was pared by 6 bases and J by 7 bases, with 13 bases between. The CDR3 is 13 amino acids. Germline CDR1 and CDR2: SNHLY and FYNNEI. Only in-frame clones appear in the TCRdb table, and some are missing; sequencing was by immunoSEQ multiplex PCR. The data contain about 150,000 clones, over 90% of them singletons. The origin of this receptor is an adult in good health. The material sequenced was peripheral blood, taken on day 0 of AZD1222 vaccination. This chain joins TRBV2 and TRBJ2-1; D not certain. CDR3 loop: CASRKDSWNEQFF. The CDR3 coding sequence is TGTGCCAGCAGAAAAGACTCTTGGAATGAGCAGTTCTTC. The whole variable domain, remainder taken from reference TRBV2 and TRBJ2-1, is EPEVTQTPSHQVTQMGQEVILRCVPISNHLYFYWYRQILGQKVEFLVSFYNNEISEKSEIFDDQFSVERPDGSNFTLKIRSTKLEDSAMYFCASRKDSWNEQFFGPGTRLTVL.